Listed here are 18 T cell receptor beta chains from one sample, sequenced in a study of blood T cell repertoires in COVID-19. The protocol was immunoSEQ multiplex PCR, while the TCRdb copy is restricted to in-frame clones and leaves out a portion. The table shows about 360,000 clones, with less than 90% occurring only once. Material: peripheral blood. The origin of the receptors is an older woman with COVID-19, enrolled during active disease.

The V gene is TRBV3-1 (or the pseudogene TRBV3-2), the J gene TRBJ1-2; possible D gene TRBD1, 6 bases. The CDR3 runs to 14 residues. Germline V gene lookup returns CDR1 LGHDT and CDR2 YNNKEL (reference sequence). Between the trimmed V and J ends, which lost 0 bases and 3 bases, there was a span of 8 bases. The CDR3 nucleotides are TGTGCCAGCAGCCAAGATAACAGGGACTATGGCTACACCTTC. Its translation is CASSQDNRDYGYTF.

The rearrangement links TRBV6-5 to TRBJ1-3; D ambiguous. Trimming left V 6 bases short and J 1 base short, with 10 bases between. The CDR3 runs to 14 residues. Germline assignment: CDR1 MNHEY and CDR2 SVGAGI. Here the CDR3 DNA reads TGTGCCAGCAGCCGACGAGGATCTGGAAACACCATATATTTT. This encodes CASSRRGSGNTIYF.

V is TRBV5-1 and J is TRBJ2-5; maybe TRBD2 (7 bases). The germline V gene has CDR1 SGHRS and CDR2 YFSETQ. The CDR3 is 14 residues long. Trimming stripped 4 bases from V and 5 bases from J, with 15 bases between. CDR3 nucleotide sequence: TGCGCCAGCAGCCCCGGGGGGCCCGGGGAGACCCAGTACTTC. Its translation is CASSPGGPGETQYF.

This rearrangement joins TRBV7-6 to TRBJ2-7; a weak D match, TRBD2 (6 bases). The V end was cut by 3 bases, the J end by 4 bases, with 10 bases between. CDR1 and CDR2 from the germline V gene are SGHVS and FNYEAQ. The CDR3 length is 13 residues. CDR3 amino acids: CASSLGEAYEQYF. CDR3 in DNA: TGTGCCAGCAGCTTGGGGGAGGCATACGAGCAGTACTTC.

This clone was counted a single time. V usage is TRBV5-1 and J usage is TRBJ1-1, with a possible D match to TRBD1 (5 bases). The V gene's germline CDR1 is SGHRS and CDR2 YFSETQ. Trimming removed 6 bases from V and 6 bases from J, with 15 bases in between. CDR3 size: 13 residues. The CDR3 DNA sequence: TGCGCCAGCATGCCTGCGGGGGGGTCTGAAGCTTTCTTT. Translation gives CASMPAGGSEAFF.

The rearrangement joins TRBV12-3 or TRBV12-4 to TRBJ1-1; D might be TRBD1 (5 bases). Trimming left V 6 bases short and J 8 bases short, with 10 bases between. The CDR3 extends over 11 amino acids. The CDR3 here is CASSSRTEAFF. The CDR3 DNA follows: TGTGCCAGCAGCTCAAGGACAGAAGCTTTCTTT.

The chain uses TRBV10-3 and TRBJ1-1, with TRBD1 matching 7 bases. The J segment lost 5 bases and the V segment lost 5 bases, leaving 5 bases of the junction unmatched. Germline CDR1 ENHRY, CDR2 SYGVKD. The CDR3 has 13 residues. As DNA, the CDR3 is TGTGCCATCAGTTCCTCAGGGGGAACTGAAGCTTTCTTT. It specifies CAISSSGGTEAFF.

V usage is TRBV29-1 and J usage is TRBJ1-1; TRBD1 might be the D (5 bases). The CDR3 covers 15 residues. In germline, CDR1 is SQVTM, CDR2 ANQGSEA. With 4 bases removed from V and 0 bases from J, the gap between germline ends came to 15 bases. CDR3 sequence: CSVVVRVVMNTEAFF. CDR3 in DNA: TGCAGCGTTGTGGTCAGGGTGGTCATGAACACTGAAGCTTTCTTT.

The V gene is TRBV3-1 (or the pseudogene TRBV3-2), the J gene TRBJ1-1; 9 bases line up with TRBD1. The ends lost 1 base at V and 3 bases at J; junction bases unmatched: 6. The length of the CDR3 is 16 residues. Germline loops: CDR1 LGHDT, CDR2 YNNKEL (reference sequence). The CDR3 region is CASSQGGQGLYTEAFF. In DNA form, the CDR3 reads TGTGCCAGCAGCCAAGGAGGACAGGGGTTGTACACTGAAGCTTTCTTT.

This clone turned up a few times. The rearrangement joins TRBV7-2 to TRBJ1-5, with unresolved D. The CDR3 has 15 amino acids. Trimming cost V 6 bases and J 6 bases, with 18 bases left between them. Germline CDR1 and CDR2: SGHTA and FQGNSA. The chain's CDR3 is CASSYYGRSGQPQHF. Here the CDR3 DNA reads TGTGCCAGCAGTTATTATGGGAGATCGGGTCAGCCCCAGCATTTT. Filled out from reference TRBV7-2 and TRBJ1-5, the complete variable domain reads GAGVSQSPSNKVTEKGKDVELRCDPISGHTALYWYRQSLGQGLEFLIYFQGNSAPDKSGLPSDRFSAERTGGSVSTLTIQRTQQEDSAVYLCASSYYGRSGQPQHFGDGTRLSIL.

This chain joins TRBV6-5 and TRBJ2-1; D not certain. The CDR3 runs to 13 residues. Germline-derived CDR1 and CDR2 are MNHEY and SVGAGI. V was shortened by 6 bases and J by 3 bases, with 9 bases between the two germline ends. CDR3 nucleotides: TGTGCCAGCAGAACCCCTAACTACAATGAGCAGTTCTTC. Translation gives CASRTPNYNEQFF.

This clone turned up a few times. This chain uses TRBV7-2 with TRBJ2-3; a weak D match, TRBD2 (7 bases). Trimming removed 6 bases at V and 5 bases at J, with 15 bases between. CDR3 size: 14 residues. The V gene's germline CDR1 is SGHTA and CDR2 FQGNSA. The CDR3 DNA reads TGTGCCAGCAGTAGGGGGGGGGCGATAGATACGCAGTATTTT. The encoded protein is CASSRGGAIDTQYF.

The gene calls are TRBV4-1 and TRBJ1-2; TRBD1 aligns across 7 bases. V lost 2 bases to trimming and J lost 0 bases; unmatched junction nucleotides: 12. Germline CDR1 and CDR2: MGHRA and YSYEKL. The CDR3 runs 18 residues. The CDR3 here is CASSQPTQGRGSNYGYTF. The CDR3 region has the DNA TGCGCCAGCAGCCAACCAACCCAGGGCAGGGGGTCTAACTATGGCTACACCTTC.

A note on this clone: This may arise from a read error, as a much more abundant clone is one base away. Other DNA sequences in the sample encode the same CDR3. The CDR3 loop reads CASSQAAGRGYEQYF. CDR3 DNA: TGTGCCAGCAGCCAAGCGGCAGGGCGGGGCTACGAGCAGTACTTC. This chain connects TRBV3-1 (or the pseudogene TRBV3-2) to TRBJ2-7; a possible D gene is TRBD2 (6 bases). Trimming took 1 base from V and 3 from J, leaving 13 bases between them. CDR1 and CDR2 from the germline V gene are LGHDT and YNNKEL (reference sequence). The CDR3 is 15 residues long.

The chain couples TRBV3-1 (or the pseudogene TRBV3-2) to TRBJ1-1, with TRBD1 matching 11 bases. The CDR3 runs to 15 residues. The J segment lost 3 bases and the V segment lost 7 bases, leaving 7 bases of the junction unmatched. Germline CDR1 reads LGHDT; CDR2 reads YNNKEL (reference sequence). CDR3 nucleotides: TGTGCCAGCACACGGACAGGGGGCTGGGACACTGAAGCTTTCTTT. Translating it yields CASTRTGGWDTEAFF.

The DNA of the CDR3 is TGTGCCAGTAGTAGGACAGGTAACACTGAAGCTTTCTTT. Translated, it gives CASSRTGNTEAFF. The J gene is TRBJ1-1, the V gene TRBV19, with 7 bases that match TRBD1. Germline CDR1 is LNHDA and CDR2 is SQIVND (reference sequence). V lost 4 bases and J lost 2; bases outside the gene matches: 1. The CDR3 is 13 residues long.

V usage is TRBV5-1 and J usage is TRBJ2-2, with TRBD2 matching over 12 bases. Germline V gene data show CDR1 as SGHRS and CDR2 as YFSETQ. The trim removed 1 base at V and 5 bases at J, leaving 6 bases unmatched. The CDR3 is made up of 17 amino acids. This CDR3 is CASSLLAGGLKTGELFF. CDR3 nucleotide sequence: TGCGCCAGCAGCTTGCTAGCGGGGGGGCTGAAGACCGGGGAGCTGTTTTTT.

This clone has just one count. The chain has TRBV10-2 and TRBJ1-1; 7 bases line up with TRBD1. The CDR3 has 15 amino acids. V trimming: 7 bases; J trimming: 0 bases; junction bases outside the gene matches: 8. Germline CDR1 and CDR2: WSHSY and SAAADI. In DNA form, the CDR3 reads TGCGCCAGCAATCAAGGACAGGCCCTGAACACTGAAGCTTTCTTT. It is translated as CASNQGQALNTEAFF.